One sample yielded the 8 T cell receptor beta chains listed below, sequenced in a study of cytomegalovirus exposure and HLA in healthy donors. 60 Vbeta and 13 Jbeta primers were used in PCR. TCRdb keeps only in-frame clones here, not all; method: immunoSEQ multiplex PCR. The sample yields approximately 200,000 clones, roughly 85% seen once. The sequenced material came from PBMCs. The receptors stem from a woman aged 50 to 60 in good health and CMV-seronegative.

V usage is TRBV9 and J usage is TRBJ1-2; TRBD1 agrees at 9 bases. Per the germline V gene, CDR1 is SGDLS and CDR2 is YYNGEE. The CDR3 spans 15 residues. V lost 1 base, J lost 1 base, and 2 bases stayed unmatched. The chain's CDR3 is CASSVQDRGNYGYTF. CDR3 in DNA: TGTGCCAGCAGCGTACAGGACAGGGGTAACTATGGCTACACCTTC.

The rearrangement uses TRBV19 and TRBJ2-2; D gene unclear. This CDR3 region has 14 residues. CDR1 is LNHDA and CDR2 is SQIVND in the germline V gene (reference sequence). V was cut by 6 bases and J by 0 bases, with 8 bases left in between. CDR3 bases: TGTGCCAGTAGATGGGCAGCGAACACCGGGGAGCTGTTTTTT. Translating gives CASRWAANTGELFF.

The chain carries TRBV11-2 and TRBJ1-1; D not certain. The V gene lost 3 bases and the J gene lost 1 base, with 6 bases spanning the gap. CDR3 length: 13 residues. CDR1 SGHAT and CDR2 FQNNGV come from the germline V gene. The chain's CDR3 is CASSFGQNTEAFF. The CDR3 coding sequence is TGTGCCAGCAGCTTTGGGCAGAACACTGAAGCTTTCTTT.

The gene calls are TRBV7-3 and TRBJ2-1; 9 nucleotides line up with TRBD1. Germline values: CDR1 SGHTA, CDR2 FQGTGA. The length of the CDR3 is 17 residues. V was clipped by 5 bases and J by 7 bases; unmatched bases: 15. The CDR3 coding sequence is TGTGCCAGCAGCCCCCACGGACAGGGGATAAGGCTAAATGAGCAGTTCTTC. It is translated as CASSPHGQGIRLNEQFF.

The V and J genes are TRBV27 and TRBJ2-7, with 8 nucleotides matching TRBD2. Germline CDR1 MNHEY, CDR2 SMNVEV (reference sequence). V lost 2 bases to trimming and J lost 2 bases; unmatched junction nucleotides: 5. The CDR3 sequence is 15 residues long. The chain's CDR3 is CASSLTGTSAYEQYF. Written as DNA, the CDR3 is TGTGCCAGCAGTTTAACCGGGACTAGTGCCTACGAGCAGTACTTC.

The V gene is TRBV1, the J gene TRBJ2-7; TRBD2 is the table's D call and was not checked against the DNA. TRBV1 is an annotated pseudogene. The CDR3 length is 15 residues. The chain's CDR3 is CTSSQDRRESYEQYF. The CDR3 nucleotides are TGCACCAGCAGCCAAGATCGGCGGGAGTCCTACGAGCAGTACTTC.

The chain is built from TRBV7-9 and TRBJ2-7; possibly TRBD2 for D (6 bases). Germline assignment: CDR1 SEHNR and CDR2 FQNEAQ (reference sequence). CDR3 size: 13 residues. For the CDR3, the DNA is TGTGCGGTTACGGGAGCACCCTCGTACGAGCAGTACTTC. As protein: CAVTGAPSYEQYF. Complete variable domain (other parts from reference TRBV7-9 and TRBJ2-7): DTGVSQNPRHKITKRGQNVTFRCDPISEHNRLYWYRQTLGQGPEFLTYFQNEAQLEKSRLLSDRFSAERPKGSFSTLEIQRTEQGDSAMYLCAVTGAPSYEQYFGPGTRLTVT.

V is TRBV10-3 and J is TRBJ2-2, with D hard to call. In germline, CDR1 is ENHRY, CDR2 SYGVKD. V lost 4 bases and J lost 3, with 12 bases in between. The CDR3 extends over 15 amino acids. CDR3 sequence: CAISATEVDTGELFF. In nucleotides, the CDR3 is TGTGCCATCAGTGCAACCGAGGTCGACACCGGGGAGCTGTTTTTT.